The following is a TCR beta chain sequence with its context. This record belongs to a study of blood T cell repertoires in COVID-19. Study in general: Whether acute or convalescent, the COVID-19 samples came from the United States, Italy and Spain. Sample material is recorded as cDNA or gDNA derived from T cells, B-cell-depleted T cells, or PBMCs.

Authors' processing steps: It was from reference gene primer amplification that nucleated cell counts were estimated. Method: immunoSEQ multiplex PCR; TCRdb's copy keeps in-frame clones and lacks some. The V and J calls and clone size were taken over from that table, and D and trimming were inferred from the DNA. The sample includes tens of thousands of clones, approximately 84% seen only once; the top ten take more than 20%. From germline, CDR1 is SGHTA and CDR2 FQGTGA. The CDR3 extends over 14 amino acids. V lost 5 bases and J 7 bases, leaving 15 bases between the germline ends. The sample consisted of peripheral blood. This rearrangement joins TRBV7-3 to TRBJ1-5; perhaps TRBD1 as D (5 bases). The origin of this receptor is a man at least 80 years old with active or convalescent COVID-19. CDR3 amino acids: CASSPSGGEQPQHF. In nucleotides, the CDR3 is TGTGCCAGCAGCCCCTCCGGGGGTGAACAGCCCCAGCATTTT.